The 18 T cell receptor beta chains below all came from one sample that was sequenced in a study of cytomegalovirus exposure and HLA in healthy donors. PCR employed 60 Vbeta and 13 Jbeta primers. The data were produced by immunoSEQ multiplex PCR, yet TCRdb's version contains in-frame clones alone and is incomplete. Among some 120,000 clones, approximately 77% were seen once, and the ten largest hold about 2%. Sequences were obtained from PBMCs. These receptors were obtained from a man between 18 and 29 years old in good health and CMV-seronegative.

The chain employs TRBV28 and TRBJ2-1; TRBD1 matches at 9 bases. The CDR3 spans 15 residues. Germline assignment: CDR1 MDHEN and CDR2 SYDVKM. The V segment lost 6 bases and the J segment 8 bases; nucleotides outside the gene matches: 11. This chain's CDR3 is CASRPSGTGYYEQFF. CDR3 DNA: TGTGCCAGCAGACCATCCGGGACAGGGTATTATGAGCAGTTCTTC.

The chain recombines TRBV11-2 with TRBJ2-5; no firm D call. The CDR3 has 13 residues. V was shortened by 1 base and J by 5 bases, with 8 bases between the two germline ends. Germline V gives CDR1 SGHAT, CDR2 FQNNGV. DNA for the CDR3: TGTGCCAGCAGCTTAGTAGCCGGGGAGACCCAGTACTTC. Its protein is CASSLVAGETQYF.

The V and J genes are TRBV4-2 and TRBJ2-2; 11 nucleotides agree with TRBD2. Trimming took 4 bases from V and 6 from J; bases not matched to a gene: 4. The CDR3 is 15 amino acids. Germline-derived CDR1 and CDR2 are LGHNA and YNFKEQ. As DNA, the CDR3 is TGTGCCAGCAGCCTACTAGCGGGGGACCCCGGGGAGCTGTTTTTT. It is translated as CASSLLAGDPGELFF.

CDR3 nucleotides: TGTGCCAGTAGACAGGGACAGGGGGGCAATCAGCCCCAGCATTTT. Translation: CASRQGQGGNQPQHF. The chain employs TRBV19 and TRBJ1-5; 11 bases line up with TRBD1. Germline V gene sequence: CDR1 LNHDA, CDR2 SQIVND (reference sequence). The ends lost 6 bases at V and 2 bases at J; junction bases unmatched: 3. The CDR3 totals 15 residues.

CDR3 protein: CASGSPGQGGNSPLHF. CDR3 DNA sequence: TGTGCTAGTGGTTCTCCGGGACAGGGGGGAAATTCACCCCTCCACTTT. V usage is TRBV12-5 and J usage is TRBJ1-6; the match to TRBD1 covers 11 bases. Trimming cost V 4 bases and J 7 bases; bases outside gene matches: 6. Germline CDR1 reads LGHNT; CDR2 reads FRNRAP. CDR3 length: 16 amino acids.

The rearrangement joins TRBV6-5 to TRBJ1-3; D remains unclear. This CDR3 comprises 14 residues. The V gene's germline CDR1 is MNHEY and CDR2 SVGAGI. Trimming removed 4 bases from V and 0 bases from J, with 7 bases in between. CDR3: CASSFGGSGNTIYF. The CDR3 DNA is TGTGCCAGCAGTTTCGGAGGCTCTGGAAACACCATATATTTT.

This clone appeared a few times. The genes are TRBV19 and TRBJ1-5, with 7 bases that match TRBD1. The germline V gene has CDR1 LNHDA and CDR2 SQIVND (reference sequence). The CDR3 spans 15 residues. Unmatched junction bases numbered 10, after V lost 7 bases and J lost 4 bases. The CDR3 coding sequence is TGTGCCAGTACTGTACAGGGGTTAGGAAATCAGCCCCAGCATTTT. Its protein is CASTVQGLGNQPQHF.

A single count supports this clone. The chain is built from TRBV4-1 and TRBJ1-2; 8 bases are a match to TRBD1. V was pared by 0 bases and J by 5 bases, with 8 bases of the junction left unmatched. There are 16 residues in the CDR3. Per germline, CDR1 MGHRA and CDR2 YSYEKL. The CDR3 DNA reads TGCGCCAGCAGCCAAGAACCTTCGACAGGGGATTATGGCTACACCTTC. Its protein is CASSQEPSTGDYGYTF.

The gene calls are TRBV28 and TRBJ1-2; 7 nucleotides line up with TRBD1. With V trimmed by 4 bases and J by 5 bases, 7 bases remained unmatched. CDR1 is MDHEN, CDR2 SYDVKM, per germline. The CDR3 contains 14 residues. The CDR3 nucleotides read TGTGCCAGCAGTTCCCCGGGACAGACTTATGGCTACACCTTC. Amino acid sequence: CASSSPGQTYGYTF.

J is TRBJ1-1 and V is TRBV18; 10 bases align to TRBD1. Germline V gives CDR1 KGHSH, CDR2 LQKENI. This CDR3 spans 14 amino acids. V dropped 7 bases and J dropped 5; count of bases not matched to a gene: 7. DNA for the CDR3: TGTGCCAGCTTACGACAGGGGGCGACTACTGAAGCTTTCTTT. As protein: CASLRQGATTEAFF.

The chain links TRBV15 to TRBJ2-4; possibly TRBD1 for D (5 bases). The CDR3 spans 14 residues. The germline gives CDR1 LNHNV, CDR2 YYDKDF (reference sequence). With 0 bases removed from V and 3 bases from J, the gap between germline ends came to 6 bases. The CDR3 spells CATSRDRGKNIQYF. In DNA form, the CDR3 reads TGTGCCACCAGCAGAGATAGGGGCAAAAACATTCAGTACTTC.

The chain carries TRBV4-3 and TRBJ2-1, with TRBD1 matching over 9 bases. Trimming cost V 4 bases and J 10 bases; bases outside gene matches: 8. CDR1 and CDR2 (germline): LGHNA, YSLEER. There are 14 residues in the CDR3. CDR3 residues: CASSRGTGFGEQFF. In DNA form, the CDR3 reads TGCGCCAGCAGCCGAGGGACAGGGTTCGGCGAGCAGTTCTTC.

This clone has a handful of counts. The rearrangement uses TRBV6-5 and TRBJ2-7; unclear D gene. V dropped 0 bases and J dropped 1 base, with 10 bases sitting between them. The CDR3 sequence is 15 residues long. Per the germline V gene, CDR1 is MNHEY and CDR2 is SVGAGI. The CDR3 reads CASSYSVPVSYEQYF. The DNA for the CDR3 is TGTGCCAGCAGTTACTCGGTCCCGGTTTCCTACGAGCAGTACTTC.

The V gene is TRBV4-3, the J gene TRBJ1-2, with 7 bases that match TRBD1. V shed 0 bases, J shed 8 bases, and the junction held 3 bases outside the gene matches. The germline V gene has CDR1 LGHNA and CDR2 YSLEER. This CDR3 comprises 13 residues. CDR3 DNA sequence: TGCGCCAGCAGCCAAGACACAGGGGACGGCTACACCTTC. It codes for CASSQDTGDGYTF.

The rearrangement joins TRBV25-1 to TRBJ2-5, with TRBD2 matching 8 bases. The CDR3 consists of 15 residues. Trimming at V came to 5 bases and at J to 3 bases, leaving 8 bases not matched to a gene. CDR1 is MGHDK, CDR2 SYGVNS, per germline. Here the CDR3 DNA reads TGTGCCAGCAGTCAGAACCCCGGGAGGGAAGAGACCCAGTACTTC. Translation: CASSQNPGREETQYF.

V usage is TRBV5-1 and J usage is TRBJ2-3; D is possibly TRBD2 (6 bases). CDR1 and CDR2 from the germline V gene are SGHRS and YFSETQ. There are 13 residues in the CDR3. Trimming left V 3 bases short and J 2 bases short, with 7 bases between. CDR3 residues: CASSSGLTDTQYF. The CDR3 DNA follows: TGCGCCAGCAGCTCGGGACTCACAGATACGCAGTATTTT.

This sequence joins TRBV10-1 and TRBJ1-2; D call uncertain. V lost 1 base and J lost 4, with 7 bases in between. Germline V gene lookup returns CDR1 WNHNN and CDR2 SYGVQD (reference sequence). This CDR3 region has 13 residues. The CDR3 region is CASSELRSYGYTF. DNA of the CDR3: TGCGCCAGCAGTGAGTTGCGGTCCTATGGCTACACCTTC.

V usage is TRBV7-9 and J usage is TRBJ1-2, with 8 bases aligning to TRBD1. Germline V gene data show CDR1 as SEHNR and CDR2 as FQNEAQ (reference sequence). The CDR3 runs to 15 residues. Trimming removed 5 bases from V and 1 base from J; junction bases left unmatched: 6. CDR3 sequence reads: CASSRATGDNYGYTF. CDR3 bases: TGTGCCAGCAGCCGCGCGACAGGGGATAACTATGGCTACACCTTC.